This T cell receptor beta chain was captured in a study of blood T cell repertoires in COVID-19. CDR1 is MNHEY, CDR2 SMNVEV, per germline (reference sequence). V lost 5 bases, J lost 2 bases, and 10 bases stayed unmatched. The CDR3 consists of 18 residues. This clone has only one observation. Clones were read by immunoSEQ multiplex PCR, and TCRdb kept only the in-frame ones, dropping some. The sample includes around 60,000 clones, around 77% of them seen just once. The rearrangement joins TRBV27 to TRBJ1-6, with 9 bases that match TRBD1. The sequenced sample was peripheral blood. This sequence was found in an older woman with COVID-19, enrolled during active disease. The CDR3 coding sequence is TGTGCCAGCAGTGAGGGACAGGGACGGAAAACCTATAATTCACCCCTCCACTTT. As protein: CASSEGQGRKTYNSPLHF.